This T cell receptor (beta chain) was captured in a study of cytomegalovirus exposure and HLA in healthy donors. Study-level results: The availability of immune exposure information extended only to CMV serostatus. For cytomegalovirus status, the classifier reportedly gave diagnoses with high specificity and sensitivity. In an earlier analysis, in some 500 donors, most V segments appeared productive either ~90% or ~30% of the time.

Each donor was nominally healthy when sampled (though unrecorded immune exposures were likely). The CDR3 spans 15 residues. CDR1 and CDR2 from the germline V gene are SGHAT and FQNNGV. Trimming pared 6 bases from V and 6 bases from J, leaving 20 bases between. Regarding this clone: The antigen is undetermined.

13 Jbeta primers and 60 Vbeta primers were used for the PCR. Using immunoSEQ multiplex PCR, the repertoire was profiled, and TCRdb retains in-frame clones only, with some absent. In total, the table holds 200,000 to 250,000 clones. The receptor was isolated from a girl aged 2-15 years in good health and CMV-seropositive. The chain couples TRBV11-2 to TRBJ1-2; tentative D call: TRBD1 (6 bases). Sequenced: PBMCs. CDR3 residues: CASSSQGRVENGYTF. The DNA for the CDR3 is TGTGCCAGCAGTTCCCAGGGGAGGGTCGAGAATGGCTACACCTTC.